This TCR beta chain derives from a study of shared clonotypes between healthy human individuals. The study's findings and limits: Clonotype sharing among donors was expected to depend on sequencing depth.

The CDR3 consists of 13 residues. Germline-derived CDR1 and CDR2 are SGHTA and FQGNSA. V was cut by 3 bases and J by 1 base, with 7 bases left in between. Data came from immunoSEQ multiplex PCR; TCRdb stores just in-frame clones and leaves some out. The top ten hold under 2% of the sample, which has around 2.1 million clones, 85% to 95% seen once. Comments on this clone: The antigen is not known.

In the naive CD8 group, cells lacked CD45RO and were positively selected for CCR7, so terminally differentiated effector memory CD45RA+ cells were left out. Sequenced sample: naive CD8+ T cells from PBMCs. The TCR was taken from a man aged 18-30 years in good health. Some clones in this sample may be carry-over from other donors' samples. V usage is TRBV7-2 and J usage is TRBJ2-7, with unresolved D. This CDR3 reads CASSLVRSYEQYF. In nucleotides, the CDR3 is TGTGCCAGCAGCTTGGTCCGGTCCTACGAGCAGTACTTC.